This T cell receptor (beta chain) comes out of a study of regulatory T cells in long-lasting Graves disease. Study-wide results and limits: In persistent patients, shared public clonotypes (over 2,500) outnumbered those in new patients (about 1,000).

In building TCR beta libraries, iRepertoire HTBI primers were used together with Arm-PCR of CDR3 regions. Via MiXCR, TCRdb re-called the multiplex PCR reads, giving one row per CDR3 protein. This table holds hundreds of thousands of distinct CDR3 sequences, roughly 15% found once. This clonotype appeared a few times. What it binds is unknown. Trimming removed 4 bases from V and 1 base from J, with 9 bases in between. This CDR3 region has 14 residues. Germline CDR1 MNHEY, CDR2 SVGEGT. Time point in this sample: newly diagnosed GD, antithyroid drugs for less than 3 months. Extracted PBMC RNA gave rise to the TCR library. Approximately 9 milliliters of peripheral blood were taken and placed in EDTA tubes. The same data also went into a second study, on T cells in Graves' hyperthyroidism and ophthalmopathy. That report notes: The HTBI primer set was used in a first-round RT-PCR of the TCR CDR3. Separation of ophthalmopathy from stable hyperthyroidism was achieved by a 13 V-J model.

The input for sequencing was peripheral blood mononuclear cells (PBMCs), taken at new diagnosis, from a patient treated with antithyroid drugs. The chain couples TRBV6-2 or TRBV6-3 to TRBJ2-3; possible D gene TRBD1, 6 bases. This TCR derives from a woman under 40 with Graves disease. CDR3 sequence: CASSWGTRTDTQYF. CDR3 nucleotides: TGTGCCAGCAGTTGGGGGACACGCACAGATACGCAGTATTTT.